A single sample gave rise to the 19 T cell receptor beta chains below, sequenced in a study of blood T cells in healthy people across ages. Together with a sample-barcoded 5' primer, a J-beta primer mix was included in a second PCR lasting roughly 6 to 12 cycles. TCRdb analysed the 5' RACE reads with MiXCR anew, one entry per CDR3 protein. Of hundreds of thousands of distinct CDR3 sequences in the sample, around 50% were seen once. The sequencing input was blood. Every receptor here comes from a woman older than 75 in good health.

V and J are TRBV7-2 and TRBJ2-7, with a tentative D call TRBD2 (6 bases). The V end was cut by 5 bases, the J end by 6 bases, with 14 bases between. The germline V gene has CDR1 SGHTA and CDR2 FQGNSA. The CDR3 length is 13 residues. The CDR3 protein is CASSLGGTPEQYF. The CDR3 nucleotides are TGTGCCAGCAGCCTGGGCGGGACTCCCGAGCAGTACTTC.

The chain combines TRBV4-3 with TRBJ2-7; D possibly uses TRBD1 or TRBD2 (5 bases each). V lost 0 bases and J 3 bases, leaving 12 bases between the germline ends. CDR1 and CDR2 (germline): LGHNA, YSLEER. CDR3 size: 15 residues. In DNA, the CDR3 is TGCGCCAGCAGCCAAGAGGGGACGACAAACTACGAGCAGTACTTC. It encodes CASSQEGTTNYEQYF.

The chain joins TRBV7-9 to TRBJ2-5; no definite D call. The CDR3 extends over 13 amino acids. The V end was cut by 7 bases, the J end by 1 base, with 10 bases between. CDR1 and CDR2 from the germline V gene are SEHNR and FQNEAQ (reference sequence). CDR3 protein: CASNTRTQETQYF. The DNA of the CDR3 is TGTGCCAGCAACACAAGAACCCAAGAGACCCAGTACTTC.

This clonotype has a single count. One end of the junction is discordant with germline, which a read error may explain. This chain joins TRBV6-6 and TRBJ1-2; D gene unclear. The CDR3 length is 14 residues. The germline CDR1 and CDR2 sequences are MNHNY and SVGAGI (reference sequence). In nucleotides, the CDR3 is TGTGCCGGCAGTTACACCTCAGACCCCTATGGCTACACCTTC. Amino acids: CAGSYTSDPYGYTF.

Note on this clonotype: A read error may account for a junction end that differs from germline. This chain connects TRBV7-9 to TRBJ2-1; TRBD1 matches 7 bases. The CDR3 has 15 residues. Germline CDR1 reads SEHNR; CDR2 reads FQNEAQ (reference sequence). CDR3 DNA: TGTGCCAGCAGCATAGCTTGGACAGGTCACAATGAGCAGTTCTTC. Its protein product is CASSIAWTGHNEQFF.

As concerns this clonotype: A single base separates this from a much larger clone, so it may be a read error. The V call is TRBV12-3 or TRBV12-4, the J call TRBJ1-6, with D hard to call. V was cut by 6 bases and J by 14 bases, with 14 bases left in between. CDR3 length: 12 amino acids. Here the CDR3 DNA reads TGTGCCAGCAGCCCAGAGGAGTGTACCCTCCACTTT. Its translation is CASSPEECTLHF.

This rearrangement joins TRBV9 to TRBJ1-2; 7 bases map to TRBD1. CDR1 is SGDLS, CDR2 YYNGEE, per germline. The CDR3 covers 14 residues. Trimming cost V 3 bases and J 6 bases; bases outside gene matches: 8. This chain's CDR3 is CASSALLQGNGYTF. For the CDR3, the DNA is TGTGCCAGCAGCGCCCTATTACAGGGGAATGGCTACACCTTC. Full variable domain (outside the CDR3, taken from reference TRBV9 and TRBJ1-2): DSGVTQTPKHLITATGQRVTLRCSPRSGDLSVYWYQQSLDQGLQFLIQYYNGEERAKGNILERFSAQQFPDLHSELNLSSLELGDSALYFCASSALLQGNGYTFGSGTRLTVV.

The chain employs TRBV29-1 and TRBJ1-2; the match to TRBD1 covers 9 bases. The J segment lost 5 bases and the V segment lost 1 base, leaving 14 bases of the junction unmatched. The CDR3 contains 17 residues. Germline CDR1 is SQVTM and CDR2 is ANQGSEA. The chain's CDR3 is CSVEARTGEPLEYGYTF. CDR3 nucleotides: TGCAGCGTTGAAGCCCGGACAGGGGAACCCTTAGAGTATGGCTACACCTTC.

V gene TRBV12-3 or TRBV12-4 combines with J gene TRBJ1-1, with D possibly TRBD1 on 5 matching bases. The CDR3 sequence is 14 residues long. With 3 bases removed from V and 1 base from J, the gap between germline ends came to 9 bases. CDR3 DNA: TGTGCCAGCAGTTTTGGGCAGGGGAACACTGAAGCTTTCTTT. Protein sequence: CASSFGQGNTEAFF.

As regards this clonotype: A much bigger clone sits one base away, suggesting this may be a read error. The gene calls are TRBV4-2 and TRBJ1-2; tentatively, D is TRBD1 (6 bases). Germline CDR1 reads LGHNA; CDR2 reads YNFKEQ. This CDR3 comprises 16 residues. DNA for the CDR3: TGTGTCAGCAGCCATCCCCGGCAGCGGGGGGCAGATGGCTACACCTTC. The encoded protein is CVSSHPRQRGADGYTF.

The chain combines TRBV12-3 or TRBV12-4 with TRBJ2-3; maybe TRBD1 (7 bases). There are 15 residues in the CDR3. Trimming removed 5 bases at V and 2 bases at J, with 14 bases between. CDR3 nucleotide sequence: TGTGCCAGCAGTCCACAGGGGACTCACACAGATACGCAGTATTTT. It yields the protein CASSPQGTHTDTQYF.

The chain employs TRBV27 and TRBJ1-2, with 8 bases matching TRBD1. The length of the CDR3 is 15 residues. V shed 5 bases, J shed 2 bases, and the junction held 7 bases outside the gene matches. The germline gives CDR1 MNHEY, CDR2 SMNVEV (reference sequence). CDR3 residues: CASSPGTGENYGYTF. In DNA form, the CDR3 reads TGTGCCAGCAGTCCCGGGACAGGAGAAAACTATGGCTACACCTTC.

This clonotype was picked up one time. The chain links TRBV24-1 to TRBJ2-1; weak D call: TRBD2 (6 bases). The CDR3 length is 13 residues. The germline V gene encodes CDR1 KGHDR and CDR2 SFDVKD. With 9 bases removed from V and 7 bases from J, the gap between germline ends came to 15 bases. The CDR3 DNA follows: TGTGCCACCGCGGGACTGGAAATTAATGAGCAGTTCTTC. It translates to CATAGLEINEQFF.

This clonotype came up a few times. The genes are TRBV27 and TRBJ2-1; D call uncertain. TRBJ2-7 explains the end of the DNA better; the J call may be wrong. The length of the CDR3 is 16 residues. Looked up from germline, CDR1 is MNHEY and CDR2 is SMNVEV (reference sequence). This chain's CDR3 is CASSPMVVSSYNEQYF. Written as DNA, the CDR3 is TGTGCCAGCAGCCCAATGGTGGTAAGCTCCTACAATGAGCAGTACTTC.

This clonotype was counted once. This may be a read error, as it is one base from a much larger clone. The chain joins TRBV27 to TRBJ2-1; D may be TRBD2 (5 bases). Germline lookup yields CDR1 MNHEY and CDR2 SMNVEV (reference sequence). The CDR3 contains 15 residues. Trimming cost V 6 bases and J 10 bases, with 22 bases left between them. The CDR3 nucleotides are TGTGCCAGCAGAAAAGGAGGCGGGTTCCCCTACGAGCAGTTCTTC. Its translation: CASRKGGGFPYEQFF.

Worth noting for this clonotype: This clone may be a read error of a much larger clone one base away. V and J are TRBV12-5 and TRBJ2-4; D is unclear. CDR3 length equals 12 residues. With 8 bases removed from V and 13 bases from J, the gap between germline ends came to 18 bases. Germline CDR1 LGHNT, CDR2 FRNRAP. CDR3 in amino acids: CASSIGSYGQYF. The CDR3 DNA reads as TGTGCTAGTTCGATCGGCTCCTACGGGCAGTACTTC.

This clonotype occurred once. This may be a read error, as it is one base from a much larger clone. This chain connects TRBV4-1 to TRBJ2-7, with no clear D. Germline lookup yields CDR1 MGHRA and CDR2 YSYEKL. With 2 bases removed from V and 7 bases from J, the gap between germline ends came to 6 bases. CDR3 size: 11 residues. CDR3: CASSQKREQYF. DNA of the CDR3: TGCGCCAGCAGCCAAAAGAGAGAGCAGTACTTC.

V and J are TRBV10-3 and TRBJ2-1; TRBD2 matches at 8 bases. Germline lookup yields CDR1 ENHRY and CDR2 SYGVKD. The V segment lost 6 bases and the J segment 2 bases; nucleotides outside the gene matches: 6. The CDR3 covers 15 residues. CDR3 residues: CAIRERERTYNEQFF. The CDR3 DNA is TGTGCCATCAGGGAGCGGGAGCGCACCTACAATGAGCAGTTCTTC.

The V and J genes are TRBV29-1 and TRBJ1-6, with D uncertain. Germline V CDR1 and CDR2: SQVTM, ANQGSEA. The CDR3 has 12 residues. V gave up 6 bases and J gave up 7 bases, with 10 bases separating them. The CDR3 spells CSVREGNSPLHF. The CDR3 region has the DNA TGCAGCGTCCGGGAAGGAAATTCACCCCTCCACTTT.